This T cell receptor beta chain was observed in a study of blood T cells in healthy people across ages. The germline CDR1 and CDR2 sequences are LGHDT and YNNKEL (reference sequence). The CDR3 spans 11 residues. Trimming left V 6 bases short and J 8 bases short, with 10 bases between. A note on this clonotype: Its antigen is currently unknown.

A second PCR, run for about 6 to 11 cycles, used a sample-barcoded 5' primer plus a J-beta primer mix. A template-switch adaptor that had 12 random nucleotides put a tag on each cDNA molecule. A single record per CDR3 protein comes from TCRdb applying MiXCR to the 5' RACE reads. The sample records about 1.8 million distinct CDR3 sequences, about 50% being singletons. Findings of the study overall: When set beside aged donors, long-lived donors presented more naive CD4+ cells and higher diversity. Diversity of TCR beta per million T cells declined in a roughly linear way with age. Investigators treated diversity estimates from one million T cells as underestimates.

This TCR came from a woman aged 40 to 55 in good health. Sequenced input: blood. This chain links TRBV3-1 with TRBJ1-1, with a possible D match to TRBD1 (5 bases). The CDR3 region is CASRGLGEAFF. CDR3 in DNA: TGTGCCAGCAGGGGGCTCGGGGAAGCTTTCTTT.